Each of the 32 T cell receptor beta chains below was sequenced from the same sample in a study of cytomegalovirus exposure and HLA in healthy donors. The PCR contained 60 Vbeta and 13 Jbeta primers. Clones were sequenced by immunoSEQ multiplex PCR, and TCRdb holds only the in-frame ones, with some missing. The sample includes about 140,000 clones, 80% of them seen just once. Sequenced input: PBMCs. These receptors were obtained from a middle-aged man in good health and CMV-seronegative.

V and J are TRBV6-5 and TRBJ1-5; weak D call: TRBD1 (5 bases). The germline V gene has CDR1 MNHEY and CDR2 SVGAGI. Trimming left V 4 bases short and J 4 bases short, with 17 bases between. This CDR3 is 16 amino acids long. The CDR3 DNA reads as TGTGCCAGCAGTTCCCTGGGAGGGGCTTCAAATCAGCCCCAGCATTTT. It specifies CASSSLGGASNQPQHF.

The chain has TRBV12-5 and TRBJ2-3, with D unresolved. CDR1 is LGHNT and CDR2 is FRNRAP in the germline V gene. V gave up 4 bases and J gave up 4 bases, with 6 bases separating them. The CDR3 has 12 residues. CDR3 region: CASGSGADTQYF. DNA for the CDR3: TGTGCTAGTGGTTCGGGTGCAGATACGCAGTATTTT.

The genes are TRBV6-1 and TRBJ2-5; TRBD2 agrees at 10 bases. Germline V gene sequence: CDR1 MNHNS, CDR2 SASEGT. CDR3 length equals 15 residues. Trimming took 5 bases from V and 5 from J; bases not matched to a gene: 8. CDR3 in DNA: TGTGCCAGCAGTCCCCGAGCGGGGGGGGCGGAGACCCAGTACTTC. Translated, it gives CASSPRAGGAETQYF.

The rearrangement links TRBV6-5 to TRBJ2-1; 9 nucleotides align to TRBD1. CDR1 MNHEY and CDR2 SVGAGI come from the germline V gene. The V segment lost 6 bases and the J segment 15 bases; nucleotides outside the gene matches: 12. This CDR3 has 13 amino acids. The CDR3 sequence: CASRRPGTGPPFF. CDR3 in DNA: TGTGCCAGCAGGAGACCCGGGACAGGGCCCCCGTTCTTC.

The V call is TRBV28, the J call TRBJ2-1; 9 bases are shared with TRBD2. CDR3 length equals 15 residues. J gave up 5 bases and V 5 bases, and 7 bases lay outside the gene matches. Germline lookup yields CDR1 MDHEN and CDR2 SYDVKM. The CDR3 here is CASSMPAGGDNEQFF. For the CDR3, the DNA is TGTGCCAGCAGTATGCCAGCGGGGGGAGACAATGAGCAGTTCTTC.

V usage is TRBV6-4 and J usage is TRBJ1-1; 8 bases match TRBD1. The CDR3 loop spans 14 amino acids. The germline CDR1 and CDR2 sequences are MRHNA and SNTAGT. Trimming removed 7 bases from V and 2 bases from J; junction bases left unmatched: 6. This chain's CDR3 is CASKPGQANTEAFF. The CDR3 bases are TGTGCCAGCAAACCGGGACAGGCTAACACTGAAGCTTTCTTT.

The chain joins TRBV27 to TRBJ1-6; 7 bases line up with TRBD1. The CDR3 covers 16 residues. Trimming took 5 bases from V and 7 from J; bases not matched to a gene: 11. Germline-derived CDR1 and CDR2 are MNHEY and SMNVEV (reference sequence). The CDR3 DNA is TGTGCCAGCAGTACTGAGACAGGGCAGCGGAATTCACCCCTCCACTTT. It is translated as CASSTETGQRNSPLHF.

The chain joins TRBV7-9 to TRBJ2-3, with 7 bases that match TRBD1. The CDR3 loop spans 17 amino acids. V dropped 5 bases and J dropped 4; count of bases not matched to a gene: 15. Germline CDR1 SEHNR, CDR2 FQNEAQ (reference sequence). The CDR3 reads CASSTTTDEGAADTQYF. CDR3 nucleotides: TGTGCCAGCAGCACCACGACTGATGAGGGGGCTGCAGATACGCAGTATTTT.

The chain links TRBV7-9 to TRBJ1-1; perhaps TRBD1 as D (6 bases). Germline values: CDR1 SEHNR, CDR2 FQNEAQ (reference sequence). Trimming took off 3 bases at V and 5 bases at J, with 7 bases between the two ends. The CDR3 is 12 residues long. CDR3 in DNA: TGTGCCAGCAGCTTTCAGGGGACTGAAGCTTTCTTT. Protein: CASSFQGTEAFF. The variable domain in full, with the rest retrieved from reference TRBV7-9 and TRBJ1-1, is DTGVSQNPRHKITKRGQNVTFRCDPISEHNRLYWYRQTLGQGPEFLTYFQNEAQLEKSRLLSDRFSAERPKGSFSTLEIQRTEQGDSAMYLCASSFQGTEAFFGQGTRLTVV.

The V and J genes are TRBV18 and TRBJ2-1, with D maybe TRBD1 (8 bases). Germline CDR1 KGHSH, CDR2 LQKENI. The CDR3 is made up of 16 amino acids. V was pared by 2 bases and J by 5 bases, with 16 bases between. The CDR3 is CASSPMQGAGDNEQFF. The CDR3 region has the DNA TGTGCCAGCTCACCAATGCAGGGGGCGGGAGACAATGAGCAGTTCTTC.

The rearrangement uses TRBV30 and TRBJ1-4; D is perhaps TRBD1 (5 bases). Germline assignment: CDR1 GTSNPN and CDR2 SVGIG (reference sequence). Trimming removed 1 base from V and 8 bases from J, with 11 bases in between. The CDR3 is 13 residues long. In DNA, the CDR3 is TGTGCCTGGAGTGGCGGGGGTCGGGAAAAACTGTTTTTT. Protein product: CAWSGGGREKLFF. Full variable domain (remainder filled in from reference TRBV30 and TRBJ1-4): SQTIHQWPATLVQPVGSPLSLECTVEGTSNPNLYWYRQAAGRGLQLLFYSVGIGQISSEVPQNLSASRPQDRQFILSSKKLLLSDSGFYLCAWSGGGREKLFFGSGTQLSVL.

The CDR3 DNA follows: TGTGCCAGCAGCTTAGGCCGCGACTATGGCTACACCTTC. Its translation: CASSLGRDYGYTF. The chain employs TRBV7-8 and TRBJ1-2; D not certain. Looked up from germline, CDR1 is SGHVS and CDR2 is FQNEAQ. Trimming pared 1 base from V and 3 bases from J, leaving 6 bases between. The CDR3 runs 13 residues.

The chain joins TRBV7-8 to TRBJ1-5; 12 bases align to TRBD1. CDR3 length: 16 residues. With 5 bases clipped from V and 6 bases from J, the junction kept 8 bases outside the gene matches. CDR1 and CDR2 (germline): SGHVS, FQNEAQ. Written as DNA, the CDR3 is TGTGCCAGCAGCCCGGGGACAGGGGGCATTGGTCAGCCCCAGCATTTT. Protein sequence: CASSPGTGGIGQPQHF.

The chain couples TRBV29-1 to TRBJ2-3; a weak D match, TRBD2 (7 bases). With 2 bases removed from V and 4 bases from J, the gap between germline ends came to 16 bases. This CDR3 comprises 15 residues. CDR1 SQVTM and CDR2 ANQGSEA come from the germline V gene. The CDR3 here is CSVELLGGRSDTQYF. The CDR3 nucleotides are TGCAGCGTTGAATTGTTGGGGGGGCGCTCAGATACGCAGTATTTT.

Of note for this clone: The sample contains more than one DNA sequence encoding this CDR3. The chain uses TRBV28 and TRBJ1-5; D might be TRBD1 (5 bases). This CDR3 has 16 residues. Germline V gene sequence: CDR1 MDHEN, CDR2 SYDVKM. Trimming took 6 bases from V and 1 from J, leaving 16 bases between them. The CDR3 region is CASSLGGSLSNQPQHF. The CDR3 DNA is TGTGCCAGCAGCTTGGGGGGTTCACTGAGCAATCAGCCCCAGCATTTT.

The gene calls are TRBV5-1 and TRBJ2-1, with TRBD2 matching 7 bases. The CDR3 consists of 14 residues. Germline V lookup: CDR1 SGHRS, CDR2 YFSETQ. With V trimmed by 3 bases and J by 9 bases, 9 bases remained unmatched. The CDR3 here is CASSSGLEVSEQFF. The CDR3 coding sequence is TGCGCCAGCAGCTCCGGACTAGAAGTTAGTGAGCAGTTCTTC.

This chain connects TRBV11-3 to TRBJ1-2; TRBD1 might be the D (5 bases). Germline CDR1 and CDR2: SGHNT and YENEEA. The CDR3 contains 15 residues. Trimming took 0 bases from V and 7 from J, leaving 15 bases between them. The CDR3, as DNA: TGTGCCAGCAGCTTAGAAGTTCGGGGGAGAAGTGGCTACACCTTC. This codes for CASSLEVRGRSGYTF.

The chain has TRBV4-2 and TRBJ2-1; 12 nucleotides agree with TRBD2. The V gene's germline CDR1 is LGHNA and CDR2 YNFKEQ. The CDR3 runs 19 residues. J lost 1 base, V lost 0 bases, and 7 bases had no gene match. CDR3: CASSQDGTSGGTSYNEQFF. The DNA of the CDR3 is TGTGCCAGCAGCCAAGATGGAACTAGCGGGGGGACATCCTACAATGAGCAGTTCTTC.

The chain employs TRBV7-2 and TRBJ1-2; D is perhaps TRBD1 (6 bases). Trimming stripped 1 base from V and 8 bases from J, with 11 bases between. This CDR3 region has 13 residues. Germline assignment: CDR1 SGHTA and CDR2 FQGNSA. The CDR3 spells CASSLVSGDGYTF. CDR3 DNA: TGTGCCAGCAGCTTAGTTTCAGGGGACGGCTACACCTTC.

The rearrangement links TRBV10-1 to TRBJ1-6; no firm D call. CDR1 is WNHNN and CDR2 is SYGVQD in the germline V gene (reference sequence). This CDR3 has 12 amino acids. The V end was cut by 6 bases, the J end by 9 bases, with 9 bases between. The CDR3 DNA reads TGCGCCAGCAGGGAGAAGAGTTCACCCCTCCACTTT. Translation: CASREKSSPLHF.

The J gene is TRBJ1-2, the V gene TRBV7-6; TRBD1 is a possible D gene (5 bases). V lost 5 bases and J 5 bases, leaving 18 bases between the germline ends. This CDR3 contains 15 residues. Germline CDR1 reads SGHVS; CDR2 reads FNYEAQ. The CDR3 bases are TGTGCCAGCAGCCCCACCCCAGGGAACGAATATGGCTACACCTTC. Translated, it gives CASSPTPGNEYGYTF.

This chain uses TRBV9 with TRBJ2-1; weak D call: TRBD1 (6 bases). The CDR3 is made up of 19 amino acids. V was clipped by 4 bases and J by 1 base, with 24 bases between them. Germline V lookup: CDR1 SGDLS, CDR2 YYNGEE. The CDR3 sequence is CASSQGSGLQGASYNEQFF. DNA for the CDR3: TGTGCCAGCAGCCAGGGGAGTGGATTACAGGGAGCGTCCTACAATGAGCAGTTCTTC.

This rearrangement joins TRBV27 to TRBJ1-2; D may be TRBD1 (5 bases). Per the germline V gene, CDR1 is MNHEY and CDR2 is SMNVEV (reference sequence). CDR3 size: 15 residues. The V and J ends lost 6 bases and 5 bases respectively, with 19 bases between them. The CDR3 bases are TGTGCCAGCAGCCCCCGGTCGCGACAGATGTATGGCTACACCTTC. Encoded protein: CASSPRSRQMYGYTF.

This clone was detected only a few times. The V gene is TRBV2, the J gene TRBJ2-6; D is possibly TRBD2 (6 bases). V shed 2 bases and J shed 1 base, with 15 bases lying between them. Germline V gives CDR1 SNHLY, CDR2 FYNNEI. The CDR3 contains 18 residues. The CDR3 nucleotides read TGTGCCAGCAGTGAACTGGGGACTGGTTTTTCTGGGGCCAACGTCCTGACTTTC. This gives the protein CASSELGTGFSGANVLTF.

The genes are TRBV6-1 and TRBJ2-3; TRBD1 aligns across 9 bases. This CDR3 is 11 amino acids long. Unmatched junction bases numbered 1, after V lost 4 bases and J lost 11 bases. Germline loops: CDR1 MNHNS, CDR2 SASEGT. The chain's CDR3 is CASSGGQGQYF. In nucleotides, the CDR3 is TGTGCCAGCAGTGGGGGACAGGGGCAGTATTTT.

The CDR3 here is CASSLGAATYNEQFF. In nucleotides, the CDR3 is TGTGCCAGCAGCTTGGGGGCAGCTACCTACAATGAGCAGTTCTTC. The gene calls are TRBV5-6 and TRBJ2-1, with D unclear. The CDR3 extends over 15 amino acids. Trimming stripped 0 bases from V and 2 bases from J, with 9 bases between. The germline CDR1 and CDR2 sequences are SGHDT and YYEEEE.

The chain employs TRBV28 and TRBJ1-6, with 9 bases fitting TRBD1. J was trimmed by 11 bases and V by 8 bases; bases with no gene match: 7. Looked up from germline, CDR1 is MDHEN and CDR2 is SYDVKM. The CDR3 covers 13 residues. The chain's CDR3 is CASEQGARAPLHF. The CDR3 nucleotides are TGTGCCAGCGAACAGGGGGCAAGGGCACCCCTCCACTTT.

The V gene is TRBV7-2, the J gene TRBJ2-5; TRBD1 aligns across 7 bases. The J call is uncertain, as TRBJ2-7 better fits the DNA end. The CDR3 is 15 residues long. Germline assignment: CDR1 SGHTA and CDR2 FQGNSA. CDR3 in DNA: TGTGCCAGCAGCCCAGAGTGGGACAGCTTTTACGAGCAGTACTTC. Translated, it gives CASSPEWDSFYEQYF.

This clone was observed once. This chain links TRBV4-1 with TRBJ2-7, with D unresolved. Germline V lookup: CDR1 MGHRA, CDR2 YSYEKL. The CDR3 runs 13 residues. The V gene lost 4 bases and the J gene lost 4 bases, with 11 bases spanning the gap. The CDR3, as DNA: TGCGCCAGCAGCCCCCTTCTAGGATACGAGCAGTACTTC. Protein product: CASSPLLGYEQYF.

The rearrangement joins TRBV5-4 to TRBJ2-2; 12 nucleotides align to TRBD2. Germline CDR1 reads SGHNT; CDR2 reads YYREEE (reference sequence). There are 17 residues in the CDR3. V shed 3 bases and J 6 bases; nucleotides not matched to a gene: 9. This chain's CDR3 is CASSSLAGGLFSGELFF. The CDR3 DNA reads TGTGCCAGCAGCTCCCTAGCGGGGGGGCTTTTCTCCGGGGAGCTGTTTTTT. Full variable domain (outside the CDR3, taken from reference TRBV5-4 and TRBJ2-2): ETGVTQSPTHLIKTRGQQVTLRCSSQSGHNTVSWYQQALGQGPQFIFQYYREEENGRGNFPPRFSGLQFPNYSSELNVNALELDDSALYLCASSSLAGGLFSGELFFGEGSRLTVL.

The chain combines TRBV5-6 with TRBJ1-6; D is perhaps TRBD1 (5 bases). Between the trimmed V and J ends, which lost 2 bases and 5 bases, there was a span of 11 bases. The germline gives CDR1 SGHDT, CDR2 YYEEEE. The CDR3 covers 15 residues. The CDR3 DNA is TGTGCCAGCAGCTTTTTGGCAGGGAATAATTCACCCCTCCACTTT. This encodes CASSFLAGNNSPLHF.

This chain joins TRBV15 and TRBJ2-1, with D possibly matching TRBD2 (5 bases). This CDR3 contains 15 residues. Trimming shortened V by 1 base and J by 2 bases, and 9 bases separated the two germline ends. From germline, CDR1 is LNHNV and CDR2 YYDKDF (reference sequence). CDR3 in amino acids: CATSRAGDPYNEQFF. In DNA form, the CDR3 reads TGTGCCACCAGCAGAGCCGGGGATCCCTACAATGAGCAGTTCTTC.